This is a list of T cell receptor beta chains from one sample in a study of sequential checkpoint blockade in melanoma. Using immunoSEQ multiplex PCR, the repertoire was profiled, and TCRdb retains in-frame clones only, with some absent. The table records over 10,000 clones, roughly 80% of them present only once. Sequencing was performed on CD8+ T cells sorted from blood (inferred from file names), taken from a patient given nivolumab and ipilimumab in sequence. The receptors were sampled from a human donor with melanoma. The CDR3 runs from the conserved cysteine through the conserved F or W. The D gene is left open where the match is weak. The size entry is marked missing in some rows and otherwise reads once, few, many or a size class.

clone_size	j_call	v_call	d_call	cdr3_aa	cdr3_nt
-	TRBJ2-7	TRBV6-9	TRBD2	CASSLGTSGGSYEQYF	TGTGCCAGCAGTTTAGGGACTAGCGGGGGCTCCTACGAGCAGTACTTC
-	TRBJ2-7	TRBV7-8	-	CASSLFSGAEQYF	TGTGCCAGCAGCTTATTTTCAGGGGCCGAGCAGTACTTC
-	TRBJ2-2	TRBV6-4	-	CASSDSKRGDTGELFF	TGTGCCAGCAGTGACTCGAAAAGGGGCGACACCGGGGAGCTGTTTTTT
-	TRBJ2-1	TRBV7-8	TRBD2	CASSLRGRGGRRNEQFF	TGTGCCAGCAGCTTACGGGGGCGGGGGGGCCGGAGGAATGAGCAGTTCTTC
-	TRBJ2-2	TRBV2	-	CASSESGRFGNGELFF	-
few	TRBJ2-7	TRBV7-9	-	CASSLGTSEQYF	TGTGCCAGCAGCTTAGGGACAAGCGAGCAGTACTTC
-	TRBJ1-2	TRBV28	-	CASRSVVGADYGYTF	TGTGCCAGCAGGTCCGTCGTGGGAGCAGACTATGGCTACACCTTC
-	TRBJ1-2	TRBV5-1	TRBD1	CASSLGTWPIDRAVYGYTF	TGCGCCAGCAGCTTGGGAACATGGCCTATTGACAGGGCCGTTTATGGCTACACCTTC
-	TRBJ2-3	TRBV4-3	-	CASSQRRATDTQYF	TGCGCCAGCAGCCAAAGGAGGGCCACAGATACGCAGTATTTT
-	TRBJ2-7	TRBV19	-	CASSMVAGTYEQYF	TGTGCCAGTAGTATGGTCGCAGGTACCTACGAGCAGTACTTC
-	TRBJ2-7	TRBV27	-	CASSTRDDYEQYF	TGTGCCAGCAGTACTCGGGATGACTACGAGCAGTACTTC
-	TRBJ1-1	TRBV6-5	-	CASSTGKEAFF	TGTGCCAGCAGTACCGGGAAAGAAGCTTTCTTT
-	TRBJ2-7	TRBV28	TRBD1	CASSGDRGFTYEQYF	TGTGCCAGCAGTGGGGACAGGGGGTTCACCTACGAGCAGTACTTC
-	TRBJ2-1	TRBV29-1	-	CSVNGVSSSYNEQFF	TGCAGCGTGAACGGGGTTTCGAGCTCCTACAATGAGCAGTTCTTC
-	TRBJ1-2	TRBV13	-	CASRELQGGYGYTF	TGTGCCAGCAGAGAACTCCAGGGAGGCTATGGCTACACCTTC
few	TRBJ1-2	TRBV7-9	-	CASSLGTDLSGYTF	TGTGCCAGCAGCTTAGGGACAGATCTTTCTGGCTACACCTTC
once	TRBJ1-5	TRBV4-1	-	CASSQEQASNQPQHF	TGCGCCAGCAGCCAAGAGCAGGCCTCCAATCAGCCCCAGCATTTT
-	TRBJ2-7	TRBV5-1	-	CASRSRWWDKYEQYF	TGCGCCAGCAGGTCCCGGTGGTGGGACAAATACGAGCAGTACTTC
-	TRBJ2-7	TRBV27	-	CASSRFYGGPSYEQYF	TGTGCCAGCAGTAGATTCTACGGGGGGCCTTCCTACGAGCAGTACTTC
-	TRBJ2-1	TRBV19	-	CASSRGGANEQFF	TGTGCCAGTAGTAGAGGGGGGGCCAATGAGCAGTTCTTC
-	TRBJ2-7	TRBV4-3	-	CASSQEVAAAEQYF	TGCGCCAGCAGCCAAGAGGTGGCAGCGGCCGAGCAGTACTTC
-	TRBJ1-4	TRBV5-6	-	CASSPEGRGSEKLFF	TGTGCCAGCAGCCCCGAGGGGCGGGGTAGTGAAAAACTGTTTTTT
-	TRBJ2-5	TRBV7-2	-	CASSWRSGTLQETQYF	TGTGCCAGCAGCTGGAGATCCGGGACTCTTCAAGAGACCCAGTACTTC
-	TRBJ1-2	TRBV6-5	-	CASSAGGGYGYTF	TGTGCCAGCTCTGCCGGCGGCGGCTATGGCTACACCTTC
-	TRBJ1-2	TRBV6-1	TRBD1	CASSQLGTGNVGYTF	TGTGCCAGCAGCCAACTTGGGACAGGGAATGTCGGCTACACCTTC
-	TRBJ2-7	TRBV5-1	-	CASSLNSFEQYF	TGCGCCAGCAGCTTGAACAGCTTCGAGCAGTACTTC
-	TRBJ2-2	TRBV27	TRBD2	CASSFLAGVGELFF	TGTGCCAGCAGTTTTCTAGCGGGGGTCGGGGAGCTGTTTTTT
-	TRBJ1-5	TRBV11-2	-	CASSSGNQPQHF	TGTGCCAGCAGCTCGGGCAATCAGCCCCAGCATTTT
-	TRBJ2-7	TRBV7-9	-	CASSSPRGTEQYF	TGTGCCAGCAGCTCCCCTCGGGGAACCGAGCAGTACTTC
-	TRBJ1-4	TRBV4-3	-	CASSQGGRTNEKLFF	TGCGCCAGCAGCCAAGGAGGGCGGACTAATGAAAAACTGTTTTTT
-	TRBJ2-7	TRBV11-2	-	CASSYRSRDYEQYF	TGTGCCAGCAGCTACCGATCCCGGGACTACGAGCAGTACTTC
-	TRBJ2-2	TRBV2	-	CTSSTGTNTGELFF	TGTACCAGCAGTACCGGTACGAACACCGGGGAGCTGTTTTTT
-	TRBJ2-3	TRBV4-2	TRBD2	CASSQDSIAGRPTDTQYF	TGTGCCAGCAGCCAAGATTCGATAGCGGGGAGACCCACAGATACGCAGTATTTT
-	TRBJ2-7	TRBV6-5	TRBD1	CASSYPPSQGAPEQYF	TGTGCCAGCAGTTACCCTCCTTCTCAGGGGGCGCCAGAGCAGTACTTC
-	TRBJ1-4	TRBV7-6	TRBD1	CASSLALPTGRNEKLFF	TGTGCCAGCAGCTTAGCACTCCCGACAGGGCGTAATGAAAAACTGTTTTTT
few	TRBJ2-7	TRBV2	-	CASEGLQGYEQYF	TGTGCCAGCGAGGGTTTACAGGGATACGAGCAGTACTTC
-	TRBJ2-3	TRBV5-1	-	CASSLVTFSTDTQYF	TGCGCCAGCAGCTTGGTGACTTTTTCCACAGATACGCAGTATTTT
-	TRBJ2-7	TRBV5-1	TRBD1	CASRALEGQYPYEQYF	TGCGCCAGCAGGGCTTTAGAGGGACAGTACCCCTACGAGCAGTACTTC
-	TRBJ2-2	TRBV5-1	-	CASSLRLRSATGELFF	TGCGCCAGCAGCTTGCGACTTCGGAGTGCCACCGGGGAGCTGTTTTTT
-	TRBJ2-2	TRBV5-6	-	CASSSTGNTGELFF	TGTGCCAGCAGCTCTACAGGAAACACCGGGGAGCTGTTTTTT
-	TRBJ1-1	TRBV7-2	-	CASSFRINTEAFF	TGTGCCAGCAGCTTCAGGATCAACACTGAAGCTTTCTTT
-	TRBJ2-3	TRBV7-6	-	CASSLDLGAIRTDTQYF	TGTGCCAGCAGCTTAGATTTGGGGGCGATAAGGACAGATACGCAGTATTTT
once	TRBJ2-7	TRBV27	TRBD1	CASKKGAGVSYEQYF	TGTGCCAGCAAGAAGGGGGCAGGGGTCTCCTACGAGCAGTACTTC
-	TRBJ1-2	TRBV4-3	-	CASSTTQAPYDGYTF	TGCGCCAGCAGCACTACACAGGCCCCCTACGATGGCTACACCTTC
-	TRBJ1-2	TRBV27	TRBD1	CASSLGRGNYGYTF	TGTGCCAGCAGTTTGGGCAGGGGGAACTATGGCTACACCTTC
-	TRBJ1-1	TRBV28	TRBD1	CASSKRGTGVLDTEAFF	TGTGCCAGCAGCAAAAGAGGGACAGGGGTATTGGACACTGAAGCTTTCTTT
-	TRBJ2-1	TRBV19	TRBD2	CASSIVTGTSGFTYNEQFF	TGTGCCAGTAGTATAGTGACCGGGACTAGCGGTTTCACCTACAATGAGCAGTTCTTC
once	TRBJ2-4	TRBV2	-	CASEGPGNIQYF	TGTGCCAGCGAGGGTCCCGGAAACATTCAGTACTTC
-	TRBJ1-2	TRBV9	TRBD1	CASSATGVDYGYTF	TGTGCCAGCAGCGCGACAGGGGTTGACTATGGCTACACCTTC
once	TRBJ2-2	TRBV5-8	-	CASSLFSPASPGELFF	TGTGCCAGCAGCTTGTTTAGCCCCGCAAGCCCCGGGGAGCTGTTTTTT
-	TRBJ2-7	TRBV2	TRBD2	CASTSGGLPEQYF	TGTGCCAGCACTAGCGGGGGGCTACCCGAGCAGTACTTC
-	TRBJ2-1	TRBV4-3	TRBD2	CASSQELAGGPNEQFF	TGCGCCAGCAGCCAAGAACTAGCGGGGGGGCCTAATGAGCAGTTCTTC
-	TRBJ2-7	TRBV5-1	-	CASSLTRNEQYF	TGCGCCAGCAGCTTGACGAGGAACGAGCAGTACTTC
-	TRBJ1-6	TRBV9	-	CASSVAGLGNSPLHF	TGTGCCAGCAGCGTAGCAGGGCTGGGGAATTCACCCCTCCACTTT
-	TRBJ2-1	TRBV4-3	-	CASSPGGGPYNEQFF	TGCGCCAGCAGCCCTGGGGGGGGGCCCTACAATGAGCAGTTCTTC
-	TRBJ2-7	TRBV6-5	TRBD1	CASSYGTGGYEQYF	TGTGCCAGCAGTTACGGGACAGGGGGCTACGAGCAGTACTTC
-	TRBJ2-3	TRBV18	TRBD1	CASSVDRGRSVDTQYF	TGTGCCAGCTCAGTCGACAGGGGGCGTTCCGTAGATACGCAGTATTTT
-	TRBJ2-5	TRBV6-5	-	CASTSHQFGETQYF	TGTGCCAGCACCTCGCACCAGTTCGGGGAGACCCAGTACTTC
-	TRBJ2-2	TRBV28	TRBD2	CASSFPGLAGELGTGELFF	TGTGCCAGCAGTTTTCCTGGACTAGCGGGGGAACTCGGGACCGGGGAGCTGTTTTTT